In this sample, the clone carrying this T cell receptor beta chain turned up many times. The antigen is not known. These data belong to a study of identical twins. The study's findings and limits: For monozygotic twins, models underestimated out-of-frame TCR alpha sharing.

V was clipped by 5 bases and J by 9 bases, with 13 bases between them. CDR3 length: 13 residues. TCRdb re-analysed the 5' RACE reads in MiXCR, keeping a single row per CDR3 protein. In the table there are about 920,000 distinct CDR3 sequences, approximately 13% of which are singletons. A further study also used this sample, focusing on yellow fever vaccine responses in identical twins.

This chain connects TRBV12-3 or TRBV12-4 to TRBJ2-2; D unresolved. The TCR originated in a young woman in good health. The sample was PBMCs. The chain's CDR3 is CASSPSSSRELFF. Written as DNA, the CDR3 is TGTGCCAGCAGTCCGTCGTCGAGTCGGGAGCTGTTTTTT.